These T cell receptor beta chains were read from a single sample in a study of cytomegalovirus exposure and HLA in healthy donors. TCRdb's table, derived via immunoSEQ multiplex PCR, lists solely in-frame clones and lacks some. The table shows about 89,000 clones, with 76% occurring only once. Material for sequencing was PBMCs. The receptors derive from a male donor in good health and CMV-seronegative. Each CDR3 is given with its conserved first and last residue. The D gene is left open where the match is weak. Size values are once, few and many counts, or a class for expanded clones, and some rows have none.

cdr3_aa	cdr3_nt	clone_size	d_call	j_call	v_call
CASKRNGGSSPLHF	TGTGCCAGCAAACGTAATGGGGGGAGTTCACCCCTCCACTTT	-	-	TRBJ1-6	TRBV27
CASRIGGLAGELFF	TGTGCCAGTAGGATCGGAGGGCTGGCCGGGGAGCTGTTTTTT	-	-	TRBJ2-2	TRBV19
CASSFRDRANTEAFF	TGTGCCAGCAGTTTCCGGGACAGGGCGAACACTGAAGCTTTCTTT	few	TRBD1	TRBJ1-1	TRBV27
CASSLTSGFQYGYEQYF	TGTGCCAGCAGCTTGACTAGCGGGTTCCAATATGGTTACGAGCAGTACTTC	few	TRBD2	TRBJ2-7	TRBV11-2
CASSLPPGQGAEGYTF	TGTGCCAGCAGCTTACCTCCGGGACAGGGGGCTGAAGGCTACACCTTC	few	TRBD1	TRBJ1-2	TRBV7-2
CASSVEVTGPYNEQFF	TGTGCCAGCAGCGTAGAGGTAACAGGGCCGTACAATGAGCAGTTCTTC	-	-	TRBJ2-1	TRBV9
CASSSRRGPGSYEQYF	TGTGCCAGCAGCTCGCGACGCGGGCCCGGGTCCTACGAGCAGTACTTC	-	-	TRBJ2-7	TRBV7-2
CASSVDSGVETQYF	TGTGCCAGCAGCGTAGATAGCGGGGTTGAGACCCAGTACTTC	-	TRBD2	TRBJ2-5	TRBV9
CASSYSRGGAEAFF	TGTGCCAGCAGTTACTCGCGGGGGGGAGCTGAAGCTTTCTTT	-	-	TRBJ1-1	TRBV6-6
CASKGTGVSSYEQYF	TGTGCCAGCAAGGGGACAGGGGTTAGCTCCTACGAGCAGTACTTC	-	TRBD1	TRBJ2-7	TRBV6-5
CASSGVRDYVNTEAFF	TGCGCCAGCAGTGGGGTCCGGGACTATGTGAACACTGAAGCTTTCTTT	-	-	TRBJ1-1	TRBV10-1
CASSVGQDGYTF	TGCGCCAGCAGCGTAGGACAGGACGGCTACACCTTC	-	TRBD1	TRBJ1-2	TRBV5-1
CASSYDRYNEQFF	TGTGCCAGCAGTTATGACAGGTACAATGAGCAGTTCTTC	-	-	TRBJ2-1	TRBV6-5
CASSSGGANSNQPQHF	TGCGCCAGCAGCTCAGGGGGCGCGAACTCCAATCAGCCCCAGCATTTT	-	TRBD1	TRBJ1-5	TRBV5-1
CASSLVRDRVSYEQYF	TGTGCCAGCAGTTTAGTCAGGGACAGGGTTTCCTACGAGCAGTACTTC	-	TRBD1	TRBJ2-7	TRBV27
CAISGPGQGAQETQYF	TGTGCCATCAGTGGCCCGGGACAGGGGGCCCAAGAGACCCAGTACTTC	-	TRBD1	TRBJ2-5	TRBV10-3
CASSLEYGYTF	TGTGCTAGCAGTTTGGAGTATGGCTACACCTTC	-	-	TRBJ1-2	TRBV28
CASSPLPRGSQETQYF	TGTGCCAGCTCACCATTACCGCGGGGGTCACAAGAGACCCAGTACTTC	-	TRBD2	TRBJ2-5	TRBV18
CASSSTRGGWEPQHF	TGTGCCAGCAGCTCAACCCGGGGGGGCTGGGAACCCCAGCATTTT	once	-	TRBJ1-5	TRBV28
CASSIGQGQGYTF	TGTGCCAGCAGTATAGGACAGGGGCAAGGCTACACCTTC	-	TRBD1	TRBJ1-2	TRBV6-5
CASSLRTGGSGNTIYF	TGTGCCAGCAGCTTAAGGACAGGGGGCTCTGGAAACACCATATATTTT	once	TRBD1	TRBJ1-3	TRBV7-2
CAISEPGQGKTEAFF	TGTGCCATCAGTGAGCCCGGACAGGGTAAGACTGAAGCTTTCTTT	-	TRBD1	TRBJ1-1	TRBV10-3
CASSLYRDNSPLHF	TGTGCCAGCAGTTTATACAGGGACAATTCACCCCTCCACTTT	once	-	TRBJ1-6	TRBV28
CASSDRDFYNEQFF	TGCGCCAGCAGTGACAGGGATTTCTACAATGAGCAGTTCTTC	-	-	TRBJ2-1	TRBV10-1
CASSYFRELYEQYF	TGTGCCAGCAGTTACTTCAGGGAACTCTACGAGCAGTACTTC	-	-	TRBJ2-7	TRBV6-6
CASSPLGGGDLSYEQYF	TGTGCCAGCAGCCCATTGGGGGGGGGAGACCTCTCCTACGAGCAGTACTTC	-	TRBD2	TRBJ2-7	TRBV5-6
CASSLRGINQPQHF	TGTGCCAGCAGTTTGAGAGGGATCAATCAGCCCCAGCATTTT	few	-	TRBJ1-5	TRBV27
CASSDTGAGVNTEAFF	TGTGCCAGCAGCGACACCGGGGCGGGGGTTAACACTGAAGCTTTCTTT	-	-	TRBJ1-1	TRBV9
CASSPGQGAREKLFF	TGTGCCAGCAGCCCCGGACAGGGGGCTCGGGAAAAACTGTTTTTT	-	TRBD1	TRBJ1-4	TRBV7-9
CSVTKTGGETDTQYF	TGCAGCGTGACAAAGACAGGGGGCGAGACAGATACGCAGTATTTT	-	TRBD1	TRBJ2-3	TRBV29-1
CASSPNSNNEQFF	TGTGCCAGCTCACCAAACAGTAACAATGAGCAGTTCTTC	-	-	TRBJ2-1	TRBV18
CASSQVFPGQGASQRYNEQFF	TGCGCCAGCAGCCAAGTGTTTCCGGGACAGGGGGCGAGCCAGCGGTACAATGAGCAGTTCTTC	-	TRBD1	TRBJ2-1	TRBV4-3
CASSLAGTGVYGYTF	TGTGCCAGCAGCTTAGCCGGGACGGGGGTCTATGGCTACACCTTC	-	-	TRBJ1-2	TRBV7-9
CASSQNYLAVYF	TGTGCCAGCAGCCAAAATTACCTAGCCGTATACTTC	few	-	TRBJ2-5	TRBV14
CASGLLEGGVDFPGANVLTF	TGTGCTAGTGGTCTCCTGGAGGGAGGGGTGGACTTCCCTGGGGCCAACGTCCTGACTTTC	-	TRBD2	TRBJ2-6	TRBV12-5
CASSFRVTVNTEAFF	TGTGCCAGCAGCTTCAGGGTAACGGTGAACACTGAAGCTTTCTTT	few	-	TRBJ1-1	TRBV5-6
CASSHRGYEQYF	TGTGCCAGCAGCCACAGGGGATACGAGCAGTACTTC	-	TRBD1	TRBJ2-7	TRBV7-8
CASSLAPGGIPGELFF	TGCGCCAGCAGCTTGGCCCCGGGAGGGATCCCCGGGGAGCTGTTTTTT	-	TRBD2	TRBJ2-2	TRBV5-1
CASTRKLRAGGPGAEAFF	TGTGCCAGCACCCGAAAGTTAAGGGCAGGGGGCCCAGGGGCTGAAGCTTTCTTT	-	TRBD1	TRBJ1-1	TRBV28
CASKRGGTYNEQFF	TGTGCCAGTAAGCGGGGGGGCACCTACAATGAGCAGTTCTTC	-	TRBD2	TRBJ2-1	TRBV28
CASSPHKNTEAFF	TGTGCCAGCAGCCCACACAAGAACACTGAAGCTTTCTTT	-	-	TRBJ1-1	TRBV7-2
CAWRMSSRGNQPQHF	TGTGCCTGGAGAATGTCGAGCAGGGGTAATCAGCCCCAGCATTTT	-	-	TRBJ1-5	TRBV30
CASSAGGVNTEAFF	TGTGCCAGCAGTGCGGGGGGAGTGAACACTGAAGCTTTCTTT	-	-	TRBJ1-1	TRBV6-4
CASSYIGRDRVAFF	TGCGCCAGCAGCTATATCGGTCGGGACAGGGTCGCTTTCTTT	few	TRBD1	TRBJ1-1	TRBV4-3
CASSQGQGGTEAFF	TGCGCCAGCAGCCAGGGACAGGGGGGTACTGAAGCTTTCTTT	few	TRBD1	TRBJ1-1	TRBV4-3
CASKKGTGGITEAFF	TGTGCCAGTAAAAAGGGCACGGGGGGGATCACTGAAGCTTTCTTT	-	-	TRBJ1-1	TRBV19
CASSPLEAMNTEAFF	TGTGCCAGCAGCCCCCTCGAGGCCATGAACACTGAAGCTTTCTTT	-	-	TRBJ1-1	TRBV7-3
CASSYRDSSYEQYF	TGTGCCAGCAGCTACCGAGACAGCTCCTACGAGCAGTACTTC	-	-	TRBJ2-7	TRBV6-5
CASSQEVAITGELFF	TGCGCCAGCAGCCAAGAGGTAGCCATCACCGGGGAGCTGTTTTTT	-	-	TRBJ2-2	TRBV4-1
CASSSGQGRGNQPQHF	TGTGCCAGCAGTTCCGGACAGGGCCGAGGCAATCAGCCCCAGCATTTT	-	TRBD1	TRBJ1-5	TRBV5-6